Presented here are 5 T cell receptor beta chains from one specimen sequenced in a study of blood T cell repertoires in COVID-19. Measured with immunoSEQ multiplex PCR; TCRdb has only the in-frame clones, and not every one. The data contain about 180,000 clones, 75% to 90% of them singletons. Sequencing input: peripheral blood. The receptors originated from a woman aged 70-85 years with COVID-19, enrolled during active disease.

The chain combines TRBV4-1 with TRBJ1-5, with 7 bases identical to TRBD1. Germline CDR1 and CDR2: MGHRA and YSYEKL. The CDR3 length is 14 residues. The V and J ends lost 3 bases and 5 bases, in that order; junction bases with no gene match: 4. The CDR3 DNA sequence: TGCGCCAGCAGCCAGGGACAGCGGGATCAGCCCCAGCATTTT. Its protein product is CASSQGQRDQPQHF.

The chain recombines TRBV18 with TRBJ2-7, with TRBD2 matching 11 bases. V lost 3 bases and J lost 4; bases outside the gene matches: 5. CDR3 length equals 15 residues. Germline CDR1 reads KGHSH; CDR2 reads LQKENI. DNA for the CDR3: TGTGCCAGCTCACCTGGGACTAGCGGCCTTTACGAGCAGTACTTC. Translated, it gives CASSPGTSGLYEQYF.

CDR3 residues: CASGLVQGANTGELFF. DNA of the CDR3: TGTGCTAGTGGTTTGGTACAAGGGGCGAACACCGGGGAGCTGTTTTTT. The genes are TRBV12-5 and TRBJ2-2; a possible D gene is TRBD1 (5 bases). V gave up 0 bases and J gave up 0 bases, with 8 bases separating them. The CDR3 is 16 amino acids. The germline gives CDR1 LGHNT, CDR2 FRNRAP.

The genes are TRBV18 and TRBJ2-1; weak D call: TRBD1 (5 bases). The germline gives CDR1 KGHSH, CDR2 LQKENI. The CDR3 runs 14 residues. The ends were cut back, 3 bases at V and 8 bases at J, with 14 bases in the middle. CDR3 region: CASSPSRVKDEQFF. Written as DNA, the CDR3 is TGTGCCAGCTCACCTAGCAGGGTGAAGGATGAGCAGTTCTTC. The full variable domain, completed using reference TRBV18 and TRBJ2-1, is NAGVMQNPRHLVRRRGQEARLRCSPMKGHSHVYWYRQLPEEGLKFMVYLQKENIIDESGMPKERFSAEFPKEGPSILRIQQVVRGDSAAYFCASSPSRVKDEQFFGPGTRLTVL.

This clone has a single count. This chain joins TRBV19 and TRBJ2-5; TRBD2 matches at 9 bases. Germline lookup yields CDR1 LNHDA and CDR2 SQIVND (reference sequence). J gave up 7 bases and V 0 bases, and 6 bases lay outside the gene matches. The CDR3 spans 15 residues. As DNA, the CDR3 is TGTGCCAGTAGTATAGACGCGGGAGGGAAGGGGACCCAGTACTTC. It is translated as CASSIDAGGKGTQYF.